Below are 25 T cell receptor beta chains sequenced from a single sample in a study of blood T cell repertoires in COVID-19. Produced via immunoSEQ multiplex PCR; TCRdb's table is partial and in-frame only. The table lists a few hundred thousand clones, 90% of them singletons. Sequenced sample: PBMCs or T cells enriched from blood (not recorded which). The receptors derive from a man under 40 who had been exposed to COVID-19.

The V and J genes are TRBV3-1 (or the pseudogene TRBV3-2) and TRBJ1-5, with 8 positions matching TRBD1. Looked up from germline, CDR1 is LGHDT and CDR2 is YNNKEL (reference sequence). V shed 6 bases and J 7 bases; nucleotides not matched to a gene: 5. The CDR3 length is 13 residues. The CDR3 reads CASSSQGEQPQHF. The CDR3, as DNA: TGTGCCAGCAGTTCACAGGGGGAGCAGCCCCAGCATTTT.

The chain links TRBV11-3 to TRBJ1-4; tentative D call: TRBD1 (5 bases). CDR3 size: 13 residues. Germline CDR1 is SGHNT and CDR2 is YENEEA. V lost 10 bases and J lost 6, with 15 bases in between. CDR3 in amino acids: CANIGVGDEKLFF. In DNA form, the CDR3 reads TGTGCCAACATAGGGGTTGGGGATGAAAAACTGTTTTTT.

V is TRBV19 and J is TRBJ2-7; D may be TRBD2 (6 bases). Germline CDR1 and CDR2: LNHDA and SQIVND (reference sequence). CDR3 length equals 14 residues. With 4 bases removed from V and 3 bases from J, the gap between germline ends came to 13 bases. Here the CDR3 DNA reads TGTGCCAGTAGTAAACCCGGCGGGGTCTACGAGCAGTACTTC. This codes for CASSKPGGVYEQYF.

The chain couples TRBV6-2 or TRBV6-3 to TRBJ2-7; 7 bases line up with TRBD2. There are 15 residues in the CDR3. The V gene end was trimmed by 2 bases and the J gene end by 2 bases; junction bases not matched to a gene: 6. Germline V CDR1 and CDR2: MNHEY, SVGEGT. The CDR3 protein is CASSYDSAGAYEQYF. The CDR3 DNA reads TGTGCCAGCAGTTACGATTCTGCGGGGGCCTACGAGCAGTACTTC.

The chain links TRBV10-3 to TRBJ2-7, with a tentative D call TRBD2 (7 bases). Looked up from germline, CDR1 is ENHRY and CDR2 is SYGVKD. The V end was cut by 7 bases, the J end by 2 bases, with 27 bases between. CDR3 size: 18 residues. Here the CDR3 reads CAIIPIRTGRGLTYEQYF. The CDR3 nucleotides read TGTGCCATCATCCCGATTCGGACGGGGCGGGGGCTCACCTACGAGCAGTACTTC.

The chain couples TRBV18 to TRBJ1-3; possible D gene TRBD1, 5 bases. Between the trimmed V and J ends, which lost 5 bases and 1 base, there was a span of 9 bases. The CDR3 extends over 14 amino acids. The germline gives CDR1 KGHSH, CDR2 LQKENI. This chain's CDR3 is CASSEDSSGNTIYF. CDR3 coding DNA: TGTGCCAGCTCAGAAGACAGTTCTGGAAACACCATATATTTT.

This clone was recorded a few times. The chain carries TRBV25-1 and TRBJ1-2, with TRBD1 matching over 7 bases. CDR3 length: 13 residues. Germline CDR1 reads MGHDK; CDR2 reads SYGVNS. V lost 8 bases to trimming and J lost 8 bases; unmatched junction nucleotides: 11. This CDR3 reads CASRDSDWRGYTF. CDR3 sequence (DNA): TGTGCCAGCCGGGACAGCGATTGGAGGGGCTACACCTTC.

The sample holds a few counts of this clone. The chain employs TRBV7-9 and TRBJ1-1; 10 positions match TRBD1. Germline V CDR1 and CDR2: SEHNR, FQNEAQ (reference sequence). The CDR3 extends over 17 amino acids. V trimming: 3 bases; J trimming: 0 bases; junction bases outside the gene matches: 7. The CDR3 here is CASSFGGTGALNTEAFF. CDR3 bases: TGTGCCAGCAGCTTTGGGGGGACAGGGGCTCTGAACACTGAAGCTTTCTTT.

This chain connects TRBV5-1 to TRBJ2-2, with 10 bases fitting TRBD1. The CDR3 sequence is 18 residues long. V shed 6 bases, J shed 3 bases, and the junction held 14 bases outside the gene matches. Germline CDR1 reads SGHRS; CDR2 reads YFSETQ. CDR3 DNA: TGCGCCAGCAAGATTTGGATAAGCGGGACAGGGGACACCGGGGAGCTGTTTTTT. This sequence encodes CASKIWISGTGDTGELFF.

The chain is built from TRBV6-2 or TRBV6-3 and TRBJ1-2; tentatively, D is TRBD1 (6 bases). The germline gives CDR1 MNHEY, CDR2 SVGEGT. The CDR3 is 17 residues long. V was shortened by 6 bases and J by 13 bases, with 33 bases between the two germline ends. This chain's CDR3 is CASSLGDDGQNLRDCTF. The CDR3, as DNA: TGTGCCAGCAGCTTGGGAGATGACGGACAGAACCTACGAGATTGCACCTTC.

This clone was picked up a small number of times. V is TRBV5-4 and J is TRBJ2-7, with D tentatively TRBD1 (5 bases). Trimming pared 1 base from V and 6 bases from J, leaving 14 bases between. The germline gives CDR1 SGHNT, CDR2 YYREEE (reference sequence). The CDR3 covers 14 residues. Written as DNA, the CDR3 is TGTGCCAGCAGCTTGAGGGCAGGGCGTTCCGAGCAGTACTTC. Amino acid sequence: CASSLRAGRSEQYF.

V usage is TRBV6-2 or TRBV6-3 and J usage is TRBJ2-2; maybe TRBD2 (5 bases). Germline loops: CDR1 MNHEY, CDR2 SVGEGT. Trimming took off 2 bases at V and 3 bases at J, with 10 bases between the two ends. The CDR3 extends over 15 amino acids. The CDR3 DNA reads as TGTGCCAGCAGTTACGGTAGCGTATACACCGGGGAGCTGTTTTTT. This sequence encodes CASSYGSVYTGELFF.

The chain has TRBV5-6 and TRBJ2-2; D uncertain. The CDR3 extends over 14 amino acids. Deletions cut 0 bases from V and 5 bases from J, with 8 bases between. CDR1 is SGHDT, CDR2 YYEEEE, per germline. The CDR3 nucleotides read TGTGCCAGCAGCTTGGGCTCTCAGACCGGGGAGCTGTTTTTT. Protein: CASSLGSQTGELFF.

V and J are TRBV19 and TRBJ1-2; TRBD1 matches 7 bases. V lost 5 bases, J lost 5 bases, and 5 bases stayed unmatched. Per germline, CDR1 LNHDA and CDR2 SQIVND (reference sequence). This CDR3 region has 13 residues. The CDR3 DNA sequence: TGTGCCAGTAGTGTCGACAGGGAGTATGGCTACACCTTC. This gives the protein CASSVDREYGYTF.

This rearrangement joins TRBV4-1 to TRBJ2-1, with a weak D call TRBD2 (6 bases). Trimming pared 0 bases from V and 13 bases from J, leaving 10 bases between. CDR1 and CDR2 from the germline V gene are MGHRA and YSYEKL. The CDR3 extends over 12 amino acids. The CDR3 loop reads CASSQDLGGQFF. CDR3 DNA: TGCGCCAGCAGCCAAGATTTGGGGGGACAGTTCTTC.

The chain is built from TRBV7-8 and TRBJ1-1; 8 bases map to TRBD1. Germline-derived CDR1 and CDR2 are SGHVS and FQNEAQ. V gave up 5 bases and J gave up 4 bases; unmatched junction bases: 15. The CDR3 extends over 17 amino acids. The CDR3 spells CASSHGQGGVWVTEAFF. The CDR3 region has the DNA TGTGCCAGCAGCCACGGACAGGGAGGAGTATGGGTCACTGAAGCTTTCTTT. The entire variable domain, with the rest obtained from reference TRBV7-8 and TRBJ1-1, is as follows: GAGVSQSPRYKVAKRGQDVALRCDPISGHVSLFWYQQALGQGPEFLTYFQNEAQLDKSGLPSDRFFAERPEGSVSTLKIQRTQQEDSAVYLCASSHGQGGVWVTEAFFGQGTRLTVV.

CDR3 DNA: TGTGCCAGCAGTGTAGGTCAGGGGGTCTATGGCTACACCTTC. Amino acids: CASSVGQGVYGYTF. This chain connects TRBV25-1 to TRBJ1-2; the match to TRBD1 covers 7 bases. Germline CDR1 MGHDK, CDR2 SYGVNS. V lost 4 bases and J lost 4; bases outside the gene matches: 6. CDR3 length: 14 amino acids.

The V and J genes are TRBV9 and TRBJ2-5; D unclear. The CDR3 spans 13 residues. Germline V lookup: CDR1 SGDLS, CDR2 YYNGEE. Trimming took off 0 bases at V and 2 bases at J, with 5 bases between the two ends. The CDR3 DNA is TGTGCCAGCAGCGTAGCGGTTCAAGAGACCCAGTACTTC. Its protein is CASSVAVQETQYF. Combining the CDR3 with reference TRBV9 and TRBJ2-5 gives the whole variable domain DSGVTQTPKHLITATGQRVTLRCSPRSGDLSVYWYQQSLDQGLQFLIQYYNGEERAKGNILERFSAQQFPDLHSELNLSSLELGDSALYFCASSVAVQETQYFGPGTRLLVL.

V is TRBV4-1 and J is TRBJ1-5; unclear D gene. CDR3 length: 15 residues. V shed 0 bases and J shed 7 bases, with 13 bases lying between them. Germline V gives CDR1 MGHRA, CDR2 YSYEKL. CDR3 bases: TGCGCCAGCAGCCAAGAATTGGCTCCGGGGCAGCCCCAGCATTTT. Protein: CASSQELAPGQPQHF.

The chain employs TRBV5-5 and TRBJ1-1; D gene uncertain. With 0 bases removed from V and 5 bases from J, the gap between germline ends came to 11 bases. The CDR3 loop spans 14 amino acids. Germline-derived CDR1 and CDR2 are SGHKS and YYEKEE (reference sequence). The CDR3 protein is CASSLVRRNTEAFF. As DNA, the CDR3 is TGTGCCAGCAGCTTGGTCCGGCGGAATACTGAAGCTTTCTTT.

This chain joins TRBV12-3 or TRBV12-4 and TRBJ2-5, with D uncertain. The CDR3 loop spans 13 amino acids. V lost 0 bases to trimming and J lost 2 bases, with 4 bases between them. This CDR3 reads CASSLARQETQYF. The CDR3 DNA reads TGTGCCAGCAGTTTAGCGCGGCAAGAGACCCAGTACTTC.

The rearrangement joins TRBV7-9 to TRBJ2-1; 8 nucleotides agree with TRBD2. V shed 5 bases, J shed 10 bases, and the junction held 10 bases outside the gene matches. The CDR3 sequence is 14 residues long. CDR1 and CDR2 (germline): SEHNR, FQNEAQ (reference sequence). CDR3 loop: CASSPRGGREEQFF. DNA for the CDR3: TGTGCCAGCAGCCCGCGCGGGGGGAGGGAGGAGCAGTTCTTC.

This clone was found once. V is TRBV4-2 and J is TRBJ1-1; unclear D gene. This CDR3 is 14 amino acids long. Germline V gene sequence: CDR1 LGHNA, CDR2 YNFKEQ. The V end lost 4 bases, the J end lost 1 base, and 10 bases lay between the germline ends. CDR3 residues: CASSLPSGNTEAFF. As DNA, the CDR3 is TGTGCCAGCAGCCTACCATCCGGGAACACTGAAGCTTTCTTT.

This clone was detected once. The chain recombines TRBV19 with TRBJ1-2, with D possibly TRBD1 on 5 matching bases. There are 15 residues in the CDR3. The V end was cut by 4 bases, the J end by 5 bases, with 17 bases between. Germline assignment: CDR1 LNHDA and CDR2 SQIVND (reference sequence). The CDR3 sequence is CASSTFGAVGYGYTF. The CDR3 DNA follows: TGTGCCAGTAGTACCTTTGGGGCGGTGGGGTATGGCTACACCTTC.

The rearrangement uses TRBV5-8 and TRBJ2-3; a possible D gene is TRBD2 (6 bases). Germline values: CDR1 SGHTS, CDR2 YDEGEE. The length of the CDR3 is 14 residues. Trimming removed 4 bases at V and 4 bases at J, with 13 bases between. DNA for the CDR3: TGTGCCAGCAGCCCTATAGCGGCGGCAGATACGCAGTATTTT. It is translated as CASSPIAAADTQYF.